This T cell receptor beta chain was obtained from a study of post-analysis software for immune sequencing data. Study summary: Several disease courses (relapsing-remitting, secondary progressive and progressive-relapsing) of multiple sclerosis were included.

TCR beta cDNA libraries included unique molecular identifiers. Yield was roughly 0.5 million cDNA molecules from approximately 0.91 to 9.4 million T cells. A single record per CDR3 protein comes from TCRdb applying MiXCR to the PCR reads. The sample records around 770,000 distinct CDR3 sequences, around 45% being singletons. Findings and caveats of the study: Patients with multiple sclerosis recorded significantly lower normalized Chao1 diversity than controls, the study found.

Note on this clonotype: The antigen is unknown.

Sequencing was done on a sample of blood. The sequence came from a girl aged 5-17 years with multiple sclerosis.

CDR3 sequence: CASSPLQRARQETQYF. CDR3 DNA: TGTGCCAGCAGTCCGTTACAGAGGGCGCGGCAAGAGACCCAGTACTTC. V usage is TRBV28 and J usage is TRBJ2-5, with D possibly being TRBD2 (5 bases). Germline V lookup: CDR1 MDHEN, CDR2 SYDVKM. Deletions cut 5 bases from V and 2 bases from J, with 18 bases between. This CDR3 region has 16 residues.